One sample yielded the 13 T cell receptor beta chains listed below, sequenced in a study of blood T cell repertoires in COVID-19. The method was immunoSEQ multiplex PCR; TCRdb's version includes in-frame clones alone and lacks a portion of them. The data show about 180,000 clones, about 85% seen once. Input material: peripheral blood. These receptors came from an elderly man with COVID-19, enrolled during active disease.

The J gene is TRBJ1-4, the V gene TRBV2; 8 bases map to TRBD1. Unmatched junction bases numbered 6, after V lost 4 bases and J lost 8 bases. Germline assignment: CDR1 SNHLY and CDR2 FYNNEI. The CDR3 has 14 residues. CDR3 sequence (DNA): TGTGCCAGCAGTGCCCACCGGGACAGGGAAAAACTGTTTTTT. The encoded protein is CASSAHRDREKLFF.

The chain joins TRBV6-5 to TRBJ2-5; 10 bases line up with TRBD2. V shed 8 bases and J 3 bases; nucleotides not matched to a gene: 6. CDR3 size: 14 residues. CDR1 and CDR2 (germline): MNHEY, SVGAGI. In nucleotides, the CDR3 is TGTGCCAGCCATAGCGGGGGGATGGAAGAGACCCAGTACTTC. It specifies CASHSGGMEETQYF.

The chain links TRBV19 to TRBJ2-3; the match to TRBD2 covers 9 bases. The germline CDR1 and CDR2 sequences are LNHDA and SQIVND (reference sequence). There are 16 residues in the CDR3. V dropped 3 bases and J dropped 1; count of bases not matched to a gene: 5. In DNA form, the CDR3 reads TGTGCCAGTAGTATCAGTAGCGGGGGACGCACAGATACGCAGTATTTT. It codes for CASSISSGGRTDTQYF.

A remark on this clone: Additional DNA sequences in this sample encode the identical CDR3. The chain links TRBV18 to TRBJ2-7; 7 bases fit TRBD1. CDR1 KGHSH and CDR2 LQKENI come from the germline V gene. Trimming at V came to 3 bases and at J to 0 bases, leaving 2 bases not matched to a gene. CDR3 length equals 14 residues. The CDR3 reads CASSPDRNSYEQYF. The CDR3 coding sequence is TGTGCCAGCTCACCGGACAGGAACTCCTACGAGCAGTACTTC.

V is TRBV6-5 and J is TRBJ2-5, with 7 bases matching TRBD2. Germline CDR1 MNHEY, CDR2 SVGAGI. The CDR3 has 12 amino acids. V dropped 7 bases and J dropped 4; count of bases not matched to a gene: 3. The CDR3 region has the DNA TGTGCCAGCAACGCGGGGGTAGAGACCCAGTACTTC. Translating it yields CASNAGVETQYF.

The chain carries TRBV10-3 and TRBJ1-4; tentative D call: TRBD1 (5 bases). The CDR3 is made up of 13 amino acids. Germline V gene data show CDR1 as ENHRY and CDR2 as SYGVKD. The V gene lost 10 bases and the J gene lost 2 bases, with 11 bases spanning the gap. The CDR3 nucleotides read TGTGCCACCAAGGGACTGACTAATGAAAAACTGTTTTTT. It specifies CATKGLTNEKLFF.

The chain couples TRBV18 to TRBJ1-2; D unclear. Trimming removed 0 bases at V and 0 bases at J, with 5 bases between. This CDR3 has 14 amino acids. Germline V gene lookup returns CDR1 KGHSH and CDR2 LQKENI. CDR3 residues: CASSPPSANYGYTF. The CDR3 nucleotides are TGTGCCAGCTCACCACCGTCAGCTAACTATGGCTACACCTTC.

The V and J genes are TRBV6-5 and TRBJ2-1; 9 bases fit TRBD2. V lost 10 bases and J lost 5; bases outside the gene matches: 12. Germline V gene sequence: CDR1 MNHEY, CDR2 SVGAGI. The CDR3 runs to 15 residues. The CDR3 DNA is TGTGCCACCTACCTAGCGGGGTCATGGGACAATGAGCAGTTCTTC. Residues: CATYLAGSWDNEQFF.

The rearrangement joins TRBV7-2 to TRBJ2-1; 8 positions agree with TRBD2. The V gene end was trimmed by 6 bases and the J gene end by 6 bases; junction bases not matched to a gene: 7. Germline lookup yields CDR1 SGHTA and CDR2 FQGNSA. CDR3 length equals 14 residues. The CDR3 nucleotides read TGTGCCAGCAGGGGCGGGGGGAGCTTCAATGAGCAGTTCTTC. Its protein is CASRGGGSFNEQFF. The full variable domain, in which reference TRBV7-2 and TRBJ2-1 provide the parts outside the CDR3, is GAGVSQSPSNKVTEKGKDVELRCDPISGHTALYWYRQSLGQGLEFLIYFQGNSAPDKSGLPSDRFSAERTGGSVSTLTIQRTQQEDSAVYLCASRGGGSFNEQFFGPGTRLTVL.

The rearrangement links TRBV6-5 to TRBJ2-7; 7 bases agree with TRBD1. CDR1 is MNHEY, CDR2 SVGAGI, per germline. The junction had 10 bases not matched to a gene; V was cut back by 8 bases and J by 3 bases. The CDR3 spans 14 residues. DNA for the CDR3: TGTGCCAGCGAGAAGACAGGGAAAGTCTACGAGCAGTACTTC. This gives the protein CASEKTGKVYEQYF.

V is TRBV6-5 and J is TRBJ1-3; D is perhaps TRBD1 (6 bases). The V gene lost 8 bases and the J gene lost 0 bases, with 11 bases spanning the gap. The CDR3 contains 14 residues. Germline V gene lookup returns CDR1 MNHEY and CDR2 SVGAGI. In nucleotides, the CDR3 is TGTGCCAGCTCCATGGACAGCTCTGGAAACACCATATATTTT. It is translated as CASSMDSSGNTIYF.

There are a few counts of this clone. The J gene is TRBJ1-2, the V gene TRBV12-3 or TRBV12-4, with TRBD1 identical over 9 bases. V shed 6 bases and J 7 bases; nucleotides not matched to a gene: 6. The CDR3 loop spans 13 amino acids. CDR3 protein: CASSRDRVLGYTF. Written as DNA, the CDR3 is TGTGCCAGCAGCAGGGACAGGGTACTTGGCTACACCTTC.

The chain combines TRBV29-1 with TRBJ1-1; D call uncertain. The ends were cut back, 7 bases at V and 5 bases at J, with 26 bases in the middle. The length of the CDR3 is 16 residues. Germline assignment: CDR1 SQVTM and CDR2 ANQGSEA. The CDR3 here is CSARSPGAARETEAFF. The CDR3 DNA sequence: TGCAGCGCCCGATCCCCCGGTGCCGCCCGAGAAACTGAAGCTTTCTTT.